Given below is one TCR beta chain in context. Some clones are missing from TCRdb's copy, which holds only in-frame ones; the method was immunoSEQ multiplex PCR. Of some 900,000 clones detected, more than 75% appear once; the ten largest clones hold around 1.5%. The sample belongs to a study of shared clonotypes between healthy human individuals. Looking at the study overall: In total, the donors were two women and a few men aged 18 to 49.

This sequence was found in a young man in good health. The sample was memory CD4+ T cells sorted from blood. Subset: CD45RA-negative fraction.

This CDR3 reads CASGQGDTGANVLTF. The CDR3 DNA is TGCGCCAGCGGGCAGGGAGATACTGGGGCCAACGTCCTGACTTTC. V is TRBV5-1 and J is TRBJ2-6; D is perhaps TRBD1 or TRBD2 (5 bases each). The CDR3 consists of 15 residues. The V and J ends lost 7 bases and 2 bases respectively, with 13 bases between them. The germline V gene has CDR1 SGHRS and CDR2 YFSETQ.